The TCR beta chain under discussion was sequenced for a study of blood T cells in healthy people across ages. Primed by a sample-barcoded 5' primer and a J-beta primer mix, a second PCR proceeded for roughly 6 to 12 cycles. Every sample produced at least 3 million CDR3-containing paired-end reads. TCRdb reanalysed the 5' RACE reads using MiXCR and keeps one entry per CDR3 protein. The table records some 1.5 million distinct CDR3 sequences, under 55% of them present only once. Germline lookup yields CDR1 SGHDN and CDR2 FVKESK. V dropped 5 bases and J dropped 12; count of bases not matched to a gene: 2. The CDR3 totals 11 residues.

Material for sequencing was blood. This sequence joins TRBV14 and TRBJ2-1, with 9 positions matching TRBD2. The receptor was derived from a woman younger than 35 in good health. The CDR3 protein is CASSASGTQFF. CDR3 nucleotide sequence: TGTGCCAGCAGCGCTAGCGGGACGCAGTTCTTC.